The sequence of this T cell receptor (beta chain) was determined in a study of T cells in Graves' hyperthyroidism and ophthalmopathy. Inclusion characteristics of ophthalmopathy patients comprised a Clinical Activity Score of at least 3, a NOSPECS grade of at least 4, and duration under 3 months. The PBMCs had their origin in 7.5 to 10 ml of fresh peripheral blood. The CDR3 runs 14 residues. V lost 5 bases and J lost 0, with 7 bases in between. The V gene's germline CDR1 is SGHTA and CDR2 FQGNSA. This clonotype has at least ten counts. The antigen is undetermined. Researchers amplified the TCR beta CDR3 regions from RNA transcripts. First-round RT-PCR of the TCR CDR3 relied on the HTBI primer set. TCRdb re-called the multiplex PCR reads through MiXCR, storing one row per CDR3 protein. The data hold more than 300,000 distinct CDR3 sequences, with under 20% observed a single time. Study-level findings and limits: Ophthalmopathy was model-predicted a median approximately 6.9 months pre-onset. Blood also carried most thyroid clonotypes expanded above 0.001.

This clonotype originated in a man aged 18 to 30 with Graves' ophthalmopathy. The rearrangement joins TRBV7-2 to TRBJ1-4; no clear D gene. Sequenced material: blood. For the CDR3, the DNA is TGTGCCAGCAGCCCGTTTTCAACTAATGAAAAACTGTTTTTT. Its translation: CASSPFSTNEKLFF.